A single T cell receptor (beta chain) is shown here with its context. Its target is unknown. DNA at around 190 ng, 25,000 to 35,000 T cell genomes, went into sorted-subset replicate PCRs. Some clones are missing from TCRdb's copy, which holds only in-frame ones; the method was immunoSEQ multiplex PCR. The sample contains fewer than 2.5 million clones, roughly 93% of which appear only once. Trimming took 4 bases from V and 9 from J; bases not matched to a gene: 15. Germline V gene data show CDR1 as SGHNT and CDR2 as YYREEE (reference sequence). The CDR3 loop spans 16 amino acids. The record originates from a study of shared clonotypes between healthy human individuals. Study-wide points: Memory subsets generally showed lower estimated richness than naive subsets. Deeper or shallower sequencing was expected to change how clonotypes are shared among donors. There were few donors, and this limited the genetic and exposure-history diversity represented.

The chain is built from TRBV5-4 and TRBJ2-1; TRBD1 matches 8 bases. Sample: naive CD4+ T cells from PBMCs. Subset meaning: CD45RA+ positively selected. The sequence was obtained from a man aged 18 to 29 in good health. Some clones in this sample may be carry-over from other donors' samples. CDR3 protein: CASSRAGTGARGEQFF. The CDR3 nucleotides read TGTGCCAGCAGCCGAGCAGGGACAGGAGCGAGGGGTGAGCAGTTCTTC.